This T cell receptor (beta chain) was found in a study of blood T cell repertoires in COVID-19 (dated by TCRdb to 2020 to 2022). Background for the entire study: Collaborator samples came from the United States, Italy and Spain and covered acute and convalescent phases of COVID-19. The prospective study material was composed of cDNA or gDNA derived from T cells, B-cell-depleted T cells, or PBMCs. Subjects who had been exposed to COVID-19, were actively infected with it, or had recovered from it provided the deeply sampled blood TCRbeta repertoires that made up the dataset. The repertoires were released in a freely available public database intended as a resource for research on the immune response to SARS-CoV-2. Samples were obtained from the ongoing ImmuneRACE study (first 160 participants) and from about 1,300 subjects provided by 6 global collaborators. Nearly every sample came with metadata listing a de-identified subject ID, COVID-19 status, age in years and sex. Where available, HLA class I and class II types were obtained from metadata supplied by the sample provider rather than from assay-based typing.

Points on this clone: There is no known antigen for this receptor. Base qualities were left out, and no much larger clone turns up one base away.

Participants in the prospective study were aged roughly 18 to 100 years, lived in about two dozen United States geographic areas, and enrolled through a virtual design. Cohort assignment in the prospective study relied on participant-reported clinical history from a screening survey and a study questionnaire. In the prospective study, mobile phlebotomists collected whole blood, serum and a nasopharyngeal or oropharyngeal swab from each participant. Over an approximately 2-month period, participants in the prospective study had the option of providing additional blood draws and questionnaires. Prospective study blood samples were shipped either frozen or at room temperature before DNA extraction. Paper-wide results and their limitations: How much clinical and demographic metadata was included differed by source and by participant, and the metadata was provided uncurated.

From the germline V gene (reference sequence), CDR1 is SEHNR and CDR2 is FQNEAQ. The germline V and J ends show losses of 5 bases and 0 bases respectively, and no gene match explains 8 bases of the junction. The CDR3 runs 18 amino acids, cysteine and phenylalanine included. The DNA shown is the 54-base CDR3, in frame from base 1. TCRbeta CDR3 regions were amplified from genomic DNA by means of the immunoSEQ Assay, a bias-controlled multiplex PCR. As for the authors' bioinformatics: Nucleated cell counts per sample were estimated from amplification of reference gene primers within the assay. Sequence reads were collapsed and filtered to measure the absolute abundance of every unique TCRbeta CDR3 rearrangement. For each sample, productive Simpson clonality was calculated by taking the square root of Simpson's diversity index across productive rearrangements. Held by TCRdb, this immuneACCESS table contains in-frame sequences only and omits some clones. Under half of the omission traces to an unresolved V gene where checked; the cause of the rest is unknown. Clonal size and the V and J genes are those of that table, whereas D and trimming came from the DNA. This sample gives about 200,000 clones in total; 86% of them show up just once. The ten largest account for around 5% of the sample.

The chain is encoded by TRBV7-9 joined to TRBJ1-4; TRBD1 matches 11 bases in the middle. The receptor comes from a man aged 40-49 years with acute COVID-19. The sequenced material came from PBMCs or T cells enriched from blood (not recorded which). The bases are TGTGCCAGCAGCGCTGGGACAGGGGGGACCTCAACTAATGAAAAACTGTTTTTT. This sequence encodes CASSAGTGGTSTNEKLFF.